The rows below give T cell receptor beta chains drawn from one sample of a study of HIV-infected patients and healthy controls. TCRdb analysed the 5' RACE reads with MiXCR anew, one entry per CDR3 protein. The table has approximately 15,000 distinct CDR3 sequences, around 5.5% seen once. Material for sequencing was blood. Receptor source: an adult in good health. Both conserved end residues are trimmed from each CDR3. Each record gives: V gene, CDR3 length, clone size, J gene, CDR3 protein. The size field is filled for only some rows; it gives once, few, many or a size class.

v_call: TRBV18; cdr3_length: 14; clone_size: many; j_call: TRBJ2-3; cdr3_aa: ASSQARLAGEDTQY
v_call: TRBV28; cdr3_length: 10; clone_size: many; j_call: TRBJ1-4; cdr3_aa: ASSFIREKLF
v_call: TRBV24-1; cdr3_length: 14; clone_size: -; j_call: TRBJ2-5; cdr3_aa: ATSPGGGTIQETQY
v_call: TRBV7-2; cdr3_length: 13; clone_size: many; j_call: TRBJ1-5; cdr3_aa: ASSSISRRNQPQH
v_call: TRBV5-1; cdr3_length: 14; clone_size: many; j_call: TRBJ2-3; cdr3_aa: ASSPPLGSGTDTQY
v_call: TRBV28; cdr3_length: 13; clone_size: many; j_call: TRBJ1-5; cdr3_aa: ASSPQGAINQPQH
v_call: TRBV6-5; cdr3_length: 14; clone_size: -; j_call: TRBJ2-3; cdr3_aa: ASSYSSSGGADTQY
v_call: TRBV9; cdr3_length: 14; clone_size: -; j_call: TRBJ2-3; cdr3_aa: ASSPEKGARADTQY
v_call: TRBV10-3; cdr3_length: 13; clone_size: many; j_call: TRBJ2-3; cdr3_aa: AISEDGGDTDTQY
v_call: TRBV12-3/TRBV12-4; cdr3_length: 10; clone_size: many; j_call: TRBJ1-4; cdr3_aa: ASRGDHEKLF
v_call: TRBV7-2; cdr3_length: 14; clone_size: many; j_call: TRBJ2-3; cdr3_aa: ASLPGPTSSTDTQY
v_call: TRBV19; cdr3_length: 13; clone_size: many; j_call: TRBJ1-5; cdr3_aa: ASSPRQSYNQPQH
v_call: TRBV6-6; cdr3_length: 14; clone_size: medium-sized; j_call: TRBJ1-1; cdr3_aa: ASSYSVTGAPTEAF
v_call: TRBV12-3/TRBV12-4; cdr3_length: 11; clone_size: many; j_call: TRBJ1-1; cdr3_aa: ASSLEPNTEAF
v_call: TRBV10-3; cdr3_length: 11; clone_size: many; j_call: TRBJ1-5; cdr3_aa: AISEGTGSPQH
v_call: TRBV29-1; cdr3_length: 10; clone_size: medium-sized; j_call: TRBJ2-5; cdr3_aa: SGTGEEGAQY
v_call: TRBV5-1; cdr3_length: 10; clone_size: medium-sized; j_call: TRBJ2-5; cdr3_aa: ASSLEGETQY
v_call: TRBV19; cdr3_length: 14; clone_size: many; j_call: TRBJ2-7; cdr3_aa: ASSIEGGGSLYEQY
v_call: TRBV20-1; cdr3_length: 13; clone_size: medium-sized; j_call: TRBJ2-1; cdr3_aa: SARNRLAAYNEQF
v_call: TRBV24-1; cdr3_length: 15; clone_size: many; j_call: TRBJ2-5; cdr3_aa: ATSDPSGGEPQETQY
v_call: TRBV20-1; cdr3_length: 14; clone_size: medium-sized; j_call: TRBJ2-5; cdr3_aa: SAKIPRLAIQETQY
v_call: TRBV28; cdr3_length: 13; clone_size: medium-sized; j_call: TRBJ2-4; cdr3_aa: ASSYYGDGINIQY
v_call: TRBV29-1; cdr3_length: 13; clone_size: many; j_call: TRBJ2-3; cdr3_aa: SVQRGTGVTDTQY
v_call: TRBV6-5; cdr3_length: 9; clone_size: many; j_call: TRBJ1-1; cdr3_aa: ASSSYTEAF
v_call: TRBV20-1; cdr3_length: 14; clone_size: many; j_call: TRBJ1-2; cdr3_aa: SARDSSRGLHYGYT
v_call: TRBV29-1; cdr3_length: 14; clone_size: medium-sized; j_call: TRBJ2-3; cdr3_aa: SVGSAGIPSTDTQY
v_call: TRBV7-9; cdr3_length: 16; clone_size: many; j_call: TRBJ2-5; cdr3_aa: ASSWAGDGRLSIETQY
v_call: TRBV4-2; cdr3_length: 15; clone_size: few; j_call: TRBJ2-3; cdr3_aa: ASSPPRGGAGTDTQY